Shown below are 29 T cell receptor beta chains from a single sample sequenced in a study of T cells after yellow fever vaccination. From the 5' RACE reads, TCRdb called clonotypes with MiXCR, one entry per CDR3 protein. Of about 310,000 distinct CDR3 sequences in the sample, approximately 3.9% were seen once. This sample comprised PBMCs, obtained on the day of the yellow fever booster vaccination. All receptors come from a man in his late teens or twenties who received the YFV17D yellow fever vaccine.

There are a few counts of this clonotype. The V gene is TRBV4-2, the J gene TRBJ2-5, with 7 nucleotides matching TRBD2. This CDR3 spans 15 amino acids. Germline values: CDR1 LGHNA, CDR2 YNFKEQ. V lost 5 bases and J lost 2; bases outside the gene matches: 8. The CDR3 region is CASSRRASGQETQYF. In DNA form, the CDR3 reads TGTGCCAGCAGCAGACGAGCTAGCGGACAAGAGACCCAGTACTTC.

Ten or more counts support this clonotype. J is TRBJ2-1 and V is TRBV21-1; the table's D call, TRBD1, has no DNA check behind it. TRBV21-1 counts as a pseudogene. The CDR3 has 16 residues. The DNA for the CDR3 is TGTGCCAGCAGCAAATGGGTTGGACAGGGGGTGAATGAGCAGTTCTTC. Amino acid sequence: CASSKWVGQGVNEQFF.

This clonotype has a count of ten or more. The chain's CDR3 is CASSLLPPGYSGNTIYF. For the CDR3, the DNA is TGTGCCAGCAGCCTCCTTCCCCCGGGGTACTCTGGAAACACCATATATTTT. The J gene is TRBJ1-3, the V gene TRBV7-9; D gene uncertain. This CDR3 spans 17 amino acids. CDR1 and CDR2 (germline): SEHNR, FQNEAQ (reference sequence). Trimming removed 5 bases from V and 0 bases from J, with 17 bases in between.

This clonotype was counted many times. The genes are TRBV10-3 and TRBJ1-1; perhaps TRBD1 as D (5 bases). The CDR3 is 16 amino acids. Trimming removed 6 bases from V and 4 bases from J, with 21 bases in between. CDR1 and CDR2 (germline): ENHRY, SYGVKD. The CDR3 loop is CAIRLQVGSGGTEAFF. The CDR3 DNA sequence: TGTGCCATCAGGCTACAGGTAGGAAGTGGTGGCACTGAAGCTTTCTTT.

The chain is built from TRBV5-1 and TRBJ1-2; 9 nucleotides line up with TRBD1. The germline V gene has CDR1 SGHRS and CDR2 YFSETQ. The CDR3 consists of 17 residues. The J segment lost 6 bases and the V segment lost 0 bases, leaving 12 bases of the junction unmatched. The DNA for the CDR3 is TGCGCCAGCAGCTTGGAGGGGACAGGGTTCCTCGGGGATGGCTACACCTTC. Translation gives CASSLEGTGFLGDGYTF.

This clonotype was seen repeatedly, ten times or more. The CDR3 DNA sequence: TGCGCCAGCAGCCAAGATGTAGGCGGTTTTGGGGAGCTGTTTTTT. Its translation: CASSQDVGGFGELFF. The rearrangement uses TRBV4-3 and TRBJ2-2; D unresolved. Trimming removed 0 bases from V and 8 bases from J, with 13 bases in between. Germline CDR1 reads LGHNA; CDR2 reads YSLEER. The CDR3 spans 15 residues.

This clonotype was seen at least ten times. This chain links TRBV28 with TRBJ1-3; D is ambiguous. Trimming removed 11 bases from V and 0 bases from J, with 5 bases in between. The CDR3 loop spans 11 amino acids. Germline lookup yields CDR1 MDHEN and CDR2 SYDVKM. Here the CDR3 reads CACLSGNTIYF. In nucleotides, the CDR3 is TGTGCCTGTCTCTCTGGAAACACCATATATTTT.

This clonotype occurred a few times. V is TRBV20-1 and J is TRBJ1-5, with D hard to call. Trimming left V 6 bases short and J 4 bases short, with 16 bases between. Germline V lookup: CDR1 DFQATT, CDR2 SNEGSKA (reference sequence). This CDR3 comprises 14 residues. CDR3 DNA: TGCAGTGCCTCCGCTGGGGTGGGGAATCAGCCCCAGCATTTT. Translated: CSASAGVGNQPQHF.

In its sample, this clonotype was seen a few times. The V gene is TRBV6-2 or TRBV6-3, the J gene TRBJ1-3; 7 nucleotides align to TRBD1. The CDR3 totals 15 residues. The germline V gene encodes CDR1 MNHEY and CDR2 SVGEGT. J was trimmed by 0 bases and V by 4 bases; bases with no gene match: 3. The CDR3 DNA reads TGTGCCAGCAGTTGGGGACAGATCTCTGGAAACACCATATATTTT. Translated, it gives CASSWGQISGNTIYF.

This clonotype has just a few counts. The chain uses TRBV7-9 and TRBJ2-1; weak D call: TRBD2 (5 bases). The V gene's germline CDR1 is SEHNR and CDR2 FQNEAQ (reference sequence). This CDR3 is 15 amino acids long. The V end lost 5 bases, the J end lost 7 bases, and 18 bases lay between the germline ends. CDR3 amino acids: CASSPAVRERNEQFF. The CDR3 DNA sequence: TGTGCCAGCAGCCCCGCCGTAAGGGAGCGGAATGAGCAGTTCTTC.

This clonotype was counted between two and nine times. CDR3 region: CASSMQGANVLTF. As DNA, the CDR3 is TGTGCCAGCAGTATGCAAGGGGCCAACGTCCTGACTTTC. The chain links TRBV7-2 to TRBJ2-6, with D unresolved. The V end lost 6 bases, the J end lost 4 bases, and 7 bases lay between the germline ends. In germline, CDR1 is SGHTA, CDR2 FQGNSA. CDR3 length: 13 amino acids.

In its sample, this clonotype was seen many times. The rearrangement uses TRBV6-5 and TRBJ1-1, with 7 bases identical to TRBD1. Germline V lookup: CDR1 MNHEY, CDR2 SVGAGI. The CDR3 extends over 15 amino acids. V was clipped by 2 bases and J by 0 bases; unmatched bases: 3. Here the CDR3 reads CASSYAGQMNTEAFF. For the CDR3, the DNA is TGTGCCAGCAGTTACGCGGGACAGATGAACACTGAAGCTTTCTTT.

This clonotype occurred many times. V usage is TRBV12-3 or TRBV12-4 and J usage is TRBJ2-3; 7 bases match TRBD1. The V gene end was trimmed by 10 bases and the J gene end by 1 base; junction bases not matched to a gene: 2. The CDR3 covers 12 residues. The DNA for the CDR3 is TGTGCCACCGACAGGGGCACAGATACGCAGTATTTT. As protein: CATDRGTDTQYF.

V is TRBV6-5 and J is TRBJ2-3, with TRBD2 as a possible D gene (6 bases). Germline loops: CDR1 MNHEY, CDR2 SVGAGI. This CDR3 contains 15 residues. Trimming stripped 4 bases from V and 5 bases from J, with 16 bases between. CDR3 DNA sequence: TGTGCCAGCAGTTTTGCAGGGAGGCTCCGAGATACGCAGTATTTT. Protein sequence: CASSFAGRLRDTQYF.

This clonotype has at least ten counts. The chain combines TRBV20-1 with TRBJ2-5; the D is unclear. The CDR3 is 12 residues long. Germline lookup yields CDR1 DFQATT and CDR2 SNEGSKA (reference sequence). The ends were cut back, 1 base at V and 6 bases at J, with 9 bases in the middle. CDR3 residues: CSARGQHQTQYF. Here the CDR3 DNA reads TGCAGTGCTAGAGGCCAGCATCAGACCCAGTACTTC.

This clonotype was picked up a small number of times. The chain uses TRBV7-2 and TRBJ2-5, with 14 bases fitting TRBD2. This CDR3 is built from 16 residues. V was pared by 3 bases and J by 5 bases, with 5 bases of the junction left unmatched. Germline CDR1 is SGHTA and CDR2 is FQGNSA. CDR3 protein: CASSLGLAGARETQYF. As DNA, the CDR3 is TGTGCCAGCAGCTTGGGACTAGCGGGGGCCCGGGAGACCCAGTACTTC.

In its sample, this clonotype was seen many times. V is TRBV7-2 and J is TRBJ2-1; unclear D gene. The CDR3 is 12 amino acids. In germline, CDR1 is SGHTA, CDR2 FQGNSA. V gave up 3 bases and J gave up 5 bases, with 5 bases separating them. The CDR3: CASSLFNNEQFF. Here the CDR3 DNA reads TGTGCCAGCAGCTTGTTCAACAATGAGCAGTTCTTC.

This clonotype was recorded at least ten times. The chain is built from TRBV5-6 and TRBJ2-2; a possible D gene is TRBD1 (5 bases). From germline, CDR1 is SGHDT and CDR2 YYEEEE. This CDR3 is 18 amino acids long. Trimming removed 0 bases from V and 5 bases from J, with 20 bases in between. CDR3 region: CASSLGTIVRVGTGELFF. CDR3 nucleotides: TGTGCCAGCAGCTTGGGGACGATTGTCAGGGTAGGGACCGGGGAGCTGTTTTTT.

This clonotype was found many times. The CDR3 DNA reads TGTGCCAGCAGCTCGATCGGACAGGGGTGGAATGAGCAGTTCTTC. Translated, it gives CASSSIGQGWNEQFF. The chain joins TRBV5-5 to TRBJ2-1; 9 bases are a match to TRBD1. The CDR3 is made up of 15 amino acids. Per the germline V gene, CDR1 is SGHKS and CDR2 is YYEKEE (reference sequence). Trimming took 3 bases from V and 7 from J; bases not matched to a gene: 8.

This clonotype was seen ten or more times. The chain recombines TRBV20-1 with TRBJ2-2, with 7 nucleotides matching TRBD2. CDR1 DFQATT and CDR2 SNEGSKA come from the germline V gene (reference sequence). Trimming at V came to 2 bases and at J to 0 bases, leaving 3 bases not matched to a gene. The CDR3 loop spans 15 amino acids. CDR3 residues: CSARWEGSNTGELFF. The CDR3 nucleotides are TGCAGTGCTAGATGGGAGGGGTCGAACACCGGGGAGCTGTTTTTT.

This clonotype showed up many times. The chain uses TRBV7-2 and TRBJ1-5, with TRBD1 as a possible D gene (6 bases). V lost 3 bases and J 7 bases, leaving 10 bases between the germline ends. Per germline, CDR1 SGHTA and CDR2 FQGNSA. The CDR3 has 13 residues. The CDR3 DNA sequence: TGTGCCAGCAGCTTTGGGGGCGCGCAGCCCCAGCATTTT. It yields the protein CASSFGGAQPQHF.

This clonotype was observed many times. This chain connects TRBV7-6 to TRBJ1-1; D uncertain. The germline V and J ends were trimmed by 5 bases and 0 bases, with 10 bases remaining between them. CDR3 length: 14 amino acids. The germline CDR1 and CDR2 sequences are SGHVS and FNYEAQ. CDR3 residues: CASSTWPLNTEAFF. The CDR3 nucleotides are TGTGCCAGCAGCACCTGGCCGTTGAACACTGAAGCTTTCTTT. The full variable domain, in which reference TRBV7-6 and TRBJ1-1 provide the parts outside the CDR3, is GAGVSQSPRYKVTKRGQDVALRCDPISGHVSLYWYRQALGQGPEFLTYFNYEAQQDKSGLPNDRFSAERPEGSISTLTIQRTEQRDSAMYRCASSTWPLNTEAFFGQGTRLTVV.

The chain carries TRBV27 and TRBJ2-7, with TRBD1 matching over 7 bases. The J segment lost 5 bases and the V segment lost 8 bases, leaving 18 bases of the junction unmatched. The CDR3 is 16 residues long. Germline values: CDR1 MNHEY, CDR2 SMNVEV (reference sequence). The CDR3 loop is CASARPATGSVHEQYF. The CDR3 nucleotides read TGTGCCAGCGCGAGACCAGCGACAGGGTCGGTCCACGAGCAGTACTTC.

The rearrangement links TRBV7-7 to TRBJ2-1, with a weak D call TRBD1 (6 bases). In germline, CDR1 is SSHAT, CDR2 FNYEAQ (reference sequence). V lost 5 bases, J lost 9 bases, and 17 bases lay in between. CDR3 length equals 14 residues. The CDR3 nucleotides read TGTGCCAGCAGCCCCCCCGGGGACAAAGCTGAGCAGTTCTTC. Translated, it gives CASSPPGDKAEQFF. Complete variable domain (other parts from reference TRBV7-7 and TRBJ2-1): GAGVSQSPRYKVTKRGQDVTLRCDPISSHATLYWYQQALGQGPEFLTYFNYEAQPDKSGLPSDRFSAERPEGSISTLTIQRTEQRDSAMYRCASSPPGDKAEQFFGPGTRLTVL.

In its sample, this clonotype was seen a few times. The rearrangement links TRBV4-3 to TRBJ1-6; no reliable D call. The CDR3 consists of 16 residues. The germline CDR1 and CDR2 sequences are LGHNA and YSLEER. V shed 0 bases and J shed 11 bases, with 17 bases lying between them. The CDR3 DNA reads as TGCGCCAGCAGCCAAGATCTTCGGTCGGTCAACCCACCCCTCCACTTT. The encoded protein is CASSQDLRSVNPPLHF.

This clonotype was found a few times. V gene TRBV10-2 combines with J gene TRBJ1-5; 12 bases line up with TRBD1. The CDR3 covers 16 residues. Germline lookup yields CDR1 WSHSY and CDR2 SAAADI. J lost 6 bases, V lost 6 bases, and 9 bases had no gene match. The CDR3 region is CASSTAGTGGGQPQHF. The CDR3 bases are TGCGCCAGCAGCACAGCCGGGACAGGGGGCGGTCAGCCCCAGCATTTT.

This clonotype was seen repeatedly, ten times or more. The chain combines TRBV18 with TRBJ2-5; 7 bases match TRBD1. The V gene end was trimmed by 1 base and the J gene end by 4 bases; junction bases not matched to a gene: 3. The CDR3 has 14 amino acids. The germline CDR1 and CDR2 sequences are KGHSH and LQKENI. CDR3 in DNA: TGTGCCAGCTCACCACAGACAGGGCTAGAGACCCAGTACTTC. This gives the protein CASSPQTGLETQYF. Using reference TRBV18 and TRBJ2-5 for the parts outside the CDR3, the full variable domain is NAGVMQNPRHLVRRRGQEARLRCSPMKGHSHVYWYRQLPEEGLKFMVYLQKENIIDESGMPKERFSAEFPKEGPSILRIQQVVRGDSAAYFCASSPQTGLETQYFGPGTRLLVL.

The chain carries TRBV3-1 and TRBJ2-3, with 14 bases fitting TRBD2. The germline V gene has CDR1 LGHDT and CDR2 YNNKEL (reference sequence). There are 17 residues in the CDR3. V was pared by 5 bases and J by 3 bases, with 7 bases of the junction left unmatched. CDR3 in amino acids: CASSSWTSGGRTDTQYF. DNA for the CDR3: TGTGCCAGCAGCTCCTGGACTAGCGGGGGGCGGACAGATACGCAGTATTTT.

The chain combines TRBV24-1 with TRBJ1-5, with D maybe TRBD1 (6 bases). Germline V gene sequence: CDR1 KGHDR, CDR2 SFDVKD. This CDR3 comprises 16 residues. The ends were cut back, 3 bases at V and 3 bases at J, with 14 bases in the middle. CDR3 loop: CATSDHGTGINQPQHF. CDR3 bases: TGTGCCACCAGTGATCACGGCACAGGGATCAATCAGCCCCAGCATTTT.